This T cell receptor (beta chain) was recovered during a study of control samples from healthy donors and cancer patients. Method: immunoSEQ multiplex PCR; TCRdb's copy keeps in-frame clones and lacks some. The profile covers approximately 84,000 clones, with around 82% appearing a single time and approximately 9.4% taken by the ten largest. The CDR3 contains 15 residues. Germline lookup yields CDR1 KGHSH and CDR2 LQKENI. V shed 7 bases and J 7 bases; nucleotides not matched to a gene: 12. The chain uses TRBV18 and TRBJ2-3; 9 bases are shared with TRBD2. The sequence came from a woman between 55 and 75 years old in good health. Sequenced sample: blood. This CDR3 is CASFTVNLAGNTQYF. The DNA of the CDR3 is TGTGCCAGCTTCACCGTCAATCTAGCGGGGAATACGCAGTATTTT.